This paragraph reports one T cell receptor (beta chain). This sample is part of a study of T cell clones after liver transplantation. Looking at the study overall: Three of the eight recipients were HCV-positive; the rest had non-autoimmune, non-viral transplant indications.

TCRdb keeps only in-frame clones here, not all; method: immunoSEQ multiplex PCR. The sample comprises around 30,000 clones, around 94% of which are singletons, and roughly 26% rests with the top ten. Trimming took off 3 bases at V and 2 bases at J, with 11 bases between the two ends. Germline V gene sequence: CDR1 MDHEN, CDR2 SYDVKM. This CDR3 is 14 amino acids long. V is TRBV28 and J is TRBJ2-7; D remains unclear. This sequence originates from a human patient who received a liver transplant. Some T cells may be transferred from the graft donor. The sequences come from CD8+ T cells from blood, collected 12 months after liver transplant. CDR3 coding DNA: TGTGCCAGCAGTTTGTGGGCGAAGACCTACGAGCAGTACTTC. This codes for CASSLWAKTYEQYF.